Listed here is a single T cell receptor beta chain. This sample stems from a study of control samples from healthy donors and cancer patients. Only in-frame clones appear in the TCRdb table, and some are missing; sequencing was by immunoSEQ multiplex PCR. The repertoire holds roughly 100,000 clones, with approximately 86% as singletons. CDR3 length equals 13 residues. Trimming cost V 0 bases and J 5 bases, with 7 bases left between them. Looked up from germline, CDR1 is LNHDA and CDR2 is SQIVND (reference sequence). Material for sequencing was blood. The chain carries TRBV19 and TRBJ2-5; D is unresolved. This clonotype was sampled from a woman aged 45-65 years in good health. The CDR3 spells CASSIERRETQYF. The CDR3 DNA sequence: TGTGCCAGTAGTATAGAGAGGCGGGAGACCCAGTACTTC.